A selection of T cell receptor beta chains follows, all from one sample in a study of T cells in Graves' hyperthyroidism and ophthalmopathy. MiXCR, run by TCRdb on the multiplex PCR reads, gives a single entry per CDR3 protein. This sample yields a few hundred thousand distinct CDR3 sequences, of which about 15% are seen a single time; 32% belongs to the top ten. The specimen was blood. Receptor source: a woman in her 30s with Graves' hyperthyroidism. Each CDR3 is given with its conserved first and last residue. A D gene is named only where the DNA matches it firmly. Part of the rows lack a size; the others show once, few, many or a class for expanded clones.

j_call: TRBJ2-1
v_call: TRBV20-1
d_call: TRBD2
cdr3_length: 15
clone_size: many
cdr3_nt: TGCAGTGGCCGCCACGGGACTAGCCTAAACAATGAGCAGTTCTTC
cdr3_aa: CSGRHGTSLNNEQFF

j_call: TRBJ2-7
v_call: TRBV20-1
d_call: .
cdr3_length: 15
clone_size: .
cdr3_nt: TGCAGTTTAAAAGTTCCAGGGGGAGGCGAGTACGAGCAGTACTTC
cdr3_aa: CSLKVPGGGEYEQYF

j_call: TRBJ2-4
v_call: TRBV28
d_call: TRBD2
cdr3_length: 19
clone_size: once
cdr3_nt: TGTGCCAGCAGAGACGGAGGACTAGCGTACAGGGTCGCCAAAAACATTCAGTACTTC
cdr3_aa: CASRDGGLAYRVAKNIQYF

j_call: TRBJ2-7
v_call: TRBV28
d_call: TRBD1
cdr3_length: 13
clone_size: many
cdr3_nt: TGTGCCACCCTTTGGACAGGGGGACACGAGCAGTACTTC
cdr3_aa: CATLWTGGHEQYF

j_call: TRBJ2-5
v_call: TRBV28
d_call: .
cdr3_length: 15
clone_size: many
cdr3_nt: TGTGCCAGCAGTTTATTCGGCGAGGGCCGGGAGACCCAGTACTTC
cdr3_aa: CASSLFGEGRETQYF

j_call: TRBJ2-1
v_call: TRBV13
d_call: .
cdr3_length: 14
clone_size: many
cdr3_nt: TGTGCCAGCAGCTTAGAGGGACTCGACAATGAGCAGTTCTTC
cdr3_aa: CASSLEGLDNEQFF

j_call: TRBJ1-5
v_call: TRBV28
d_call: .
cdr3_length: 12
clone_size: once
cdr3_nt: TGTGCCAGCAGTACAGGGTGGCAGCCCCAGCATTTT
cdr3_aa: CASSTGWQPQHF

j_call: TRBJ1-2
v_call: TRBV29-1
d_call: TRBD1
cdr3_length: 12
clone_size: few
cdr3_nt: TGCAGCGTTGTAGAGGGGGCGTATGGCTACACCTTC
cdr3_aa: CSVVEGAYGYTF

j_call: TRBJ2-3
v_call: TRBV7-9
d_call: .
cdr3_length: 14
clone_size: few
cdr3_nt: TGTGCCAGCAGCTTAAATACGGGACTGGATACGCAGTATTTT
cdr3_aa: CASSLNTGLDTQYF

j_call: TRBJ2-5
v_call: TRBV4-2
d_call: TRBD1
cdr3_length: 16
clone_size: few
cdr3_nt: TGTGCCAGCAGCCACGTCGGTACAGGGGAAATGGAGACCCAGTACTTC
cdr3_aa: CASSHVGTGEMETQYF

j_call: TRBJ2-3
v_call: TRBV5-1
d_call: TRBD2
cdr3_length: 17
clone_size: many
cdr3_nt: TGCGCCAGCAGCTTCTCGATAGCGGGTTCTAGCACAGATACGCAGTATTTT
cdr3_aa: CASSFSIAGSSTDTQYF

j_call: TRBJ2-1
v_call: TRBV2
d_call: TRBD2
cdr3_length: 15
clone_size: many
cdr3_nt: TGTGCCAGCAGTGGGCTAGCGGGAGGGGAGAATGAGCAGTTCTTC
cdr3_aa: CASSGLAGGENEQFF

j_call: TRBJ2-5
v_call: TRBV20-1
d_call: .
cdr3_length: 11
clone_size: many
cdr3_nt: TGCAGTGTTGCTGGGACATGGGCCCAGTACTTC
cdr3_aa: CSVAGTWAQYF

j_call: TRBJ2-2
v_call: TRBV20-1
d_call: TRBD2
cdr3_length: 15
clone_size: few
cdr3_nt: TGCAGTGCTAGACGTAGCGGGAGACGAACCGGGGAGCTGTTTTTT
cdr3_aa: CSARRSGRRTGELFF

j_call: TRBJ2-7
v_call: TRBV7-9
d_call: .
cdr3_length: 12
clone_size: many
cdr3_nt: TGTGCCAGCAGCTTCGAGGGTACCGAGCAGTACTTC
cdr3_aa: CASSFEGTEQYF

j_call: TRBJ2-2
v_call: TRBV5-1
d_call: .
cdr3_length: 11
clone_size: many
cdr3_nt: TGCGCCAGAGGGGTAACCGGGGAGCTGTTTTTT
cdr3_aa: CARGVTGELFF

j_call: TRBJ2-2
v_call: TRBV5-1
d_call: .
cdr3_length: 13
clone_size: .
cdr3_nt: TGCGCCAGCAGCTTGGACTTCACCGGGGAGCTGTTTTTT
cdr3_aa: CASSLDFTGELFF

j_call: TRBJ2-3
v_call: TRBV5-1
d_call: TRBD1
cdr3_length: 18
clone_size: many
cdr3_nt: TGCGCCAGCAGCTTTCCCCGGGACAGGAGACAACCCACGGATACGCAGTATTTT
cdr3_aa: CASSFPRDRRQPTDTQYF

j_call: TRBJ2-7
v_call: TRBV28
d_call: TRBD2
cdr3_length: 15
clone_size: many
cdr3_nt: TGTGCCAGCAAACCAGGGACTAGCGGGACTTACGAGCAGTACTTC
cdr3_aa: CASKPGTSGTYEQYF

j_call: TRBJ1-1
v_call: TRBV28
d_call: .
cdr3_length: 15
clone_size: many
cdr3_nt: TGTGCCAGCAGTCCCATAAGCTACGGCGGGCCTGAAGCTTTCTTT
cdr3_aa: CASSPISYGGPEAFF

j_call: TRBJ1-1
v_call: TRBV10-2
d_call: TRBD1
cdr3_length: 16
clone_size: few
cdr3_nt: TGCGCCAGCAGTGAGAGTGGACAGGGGGCAAGGACTGAAGCTTTCTTT
cdr3_aa: CASSESGQGARTEAFF

j_call: TRBJ1-2
v_call: TRBV27
d_call: .
cdr3_length: 15
clone_size: many
cdr3_nt: TGTGCCAGCAGTTTATCTGGGGTTACTAACTATGGCTACACCTTC
cdr3_aa: CASSLSGVTNYGYTF

j_call: TRBJ2-1
v_call: TRBV4-1
d_call: TRBD1
cdr3_length: 15
clone_size: .
cdr3_nt: TGCGCCAGCACCCTGGACAGGGGACCCTACAATGAGCAGTTCTTC
cdr3_aa: CASTLDRGPYNEQFF

j_call: TRBJ2-4
v_call: TRBV4-1
d_call: TRBD1
cdr3_length: 15
clone_size: .
cdr3_nt: TGCGCCAGCAGCCAAGAAGACAGGGGGCAGGACATTCAGTACTTC
cdr3_aa: CASSQEDRGQDIQYF